This is a list of T cell receptor beta chains from one sample in a study of human T cells and chemical hapten exposure. Each CDR3 protein is one row after TCRdb ran MiXCR on the RACE reads. The profile shows about 260,000 distinct CDR3 sequences, 7% to 10% of them singletons. The material was whole blood, obtained in connection with sensitization to the hapten diphenylcyclopropenone (DPC). The receptors derive from a woman between 40 and 55 years old with alopecia areata. Some clones in this sample may be carry-over from other donors' samples. Each CDR3 is given with its conserved first and last residue. Each record gives: clone size, CDR3 length, V gene, D gene, J gene, CDR3 protein, CDR3 DNA. A D gene is named only where the DNA matches it firmly. Clone size appears in some rows only: once, few, many, or a class for an expanded clone.

abundance: many; len: 15; v_gene: TRBV10-3; d_gene: -; j_gene: TRBJ2-2; CDR3aa: CAISDQFLNTGELFF; CDR3nt: TGTGCCATCAGTGACCAGTTCCTCAACACCGGGGAGCTGTTTTTT
abundance: few; len: 14; v_gene: TRBV11-2; d_gene: -; j_gene: TRBJ1-5; CDR3aa: CASSLEGGVEPQHF; CDR3nt: TGTGCCAGCAGCTTAGAGGGTGGGGTTGAGCCCCAGCATTTT
abundance: -; len: 16; v_gene: TRBV6-1; d_gene: TRBD1; j_gene: TRBJ2-7; CDR3aa: CVIRELGGQARGEQYF; CDR3nt: TGTGTCATACGGGAGTTGGGGGGACAGGCCCGAGGCGAGCAGTACTTC
abundance: -; len: 20; v_gene: TRBV4-3; d_gene: -; j_gene: TRBJ1-2; CDR3aa: CASSQDALPMVSRLSEGYTF; CDR3nt: TGCGCCAGCAGCCAAGATGCCCTCCCCATGGTCAGCCGCTTGTCTGAAGGCTACACCTTC
abundance: many; len: 15; v_gene: TRBV19; d_gene: -; j_gene: TRBJ1-5; CDR3aa: CASSIDLDTYQPQHF; CDR3nt: TGTGCCAGTAGTATAGATCTGGACACATATCAGCCCCAGCATTTT
abundance: -; len: 14; v_gene: TRBV28; d_gene: -; j_gene: TRBJ1-5; CDR3aa: CASSQGGAPRPQHF; CDR3nt: TGTGCCAGCAGCCAAGGCGGGGCCCCGCGGCCCCAGCATTTT
abundance: -; len: 15; v_gene: TRBV7-3; d_gene: -; j_gene: TRBJ2-1; CDR3aa: CASSLISSSYNEQFF; CDR3nt: TGTGCCAGCAGCTTGATATCGAGCTCCTACAATGAGCAGTTCTTC
abundance: -; len: 16; v_gene: TRBV7-8; d_gene: -; j_gene: TRBJ2-3; CDR3aa: CASSLARGISTDTQYF; CDR3nt: TGTGCCAGCAGCTTAGCGCGCGGGATTTCCACAGATACGCAGTATTTT
abundance: few; len: 14; v_gene: TRBV24-1; d_gene: TRBD1; j_gene: TRBJ2-2; CDR3aa: CATAGQESPGELFF; CDR3nt: TGTGCCACCGCCGGACAGGAAAGTCCCGGGGAGCTGTTTTTT
abundance: few; len: 12; v_gene: TRBV20-1; d_gene: TRBD1; j_gene: TRBJ2-1; CDR3aa: CSARVPGQEQFF; CDR3nt: TGCAGTGCTAGGGTCCCGGGACAGGAGCAGTTCTTC
abundance: -; len: 15; v_gene: TRBV20-1; d_gene: -; j_gene: TRBJ2-4; CDR3aa: CSASRDGIAKNIQYF; CDR3nt: TGCAGTGCTAGTAGGGATGGAATAGCCAAAAACATTCAGTACTTC
abundance: -; len: 14; v_gene: TRBV2; d_gene: -; j_gene: TRBJ1-5; CDR3aa: CASSFGSYNQPQHF; CDR3nt: TGTGCCAGCAGCTTCGGGTCATACAATCAGCCCCAGCATTTT
abundance: -; len: 14; v_gene: TRBV5-1; d_gene: -; j_gene: TRBJ1-1; CDR3aa: CASSRPGPNTEAFF; CDR3nt: TGCGCCAGCAGCCGACCAGGGCCGAACACTGAAGCTTTCTTT
abundance: many; len: 14; v_gene: TRBV7-9; d_gene: -; j_gene: TRBJ2-3; CDR3aa: CASRTRTFHYTQYF; CDR3nt: TGTGCCAGCAGGACCAGAACATTTCACTATACGCAGTATTTT
abundance: -; len: 13; v_gene: TRBV20-1; d_gene: -; j_gene: TRBJ2-3; CDR3aa: CSARASSTDTQYF; CDR3nt: TGCAGTGCTAGAGCTTCTAGTACAGATACGCAGTATTTT
abundance: few; len: 15; v_gene: TRBV5-1; d_gene: -; j_gene: TRBJ2-3; CDR3aa: CASSETSRQGDTQYF; CDR3nt: TGCGCCAGCAGCGAGACCTCACGCCAGGGGGATACGCAGTATTTT
abundance: many; len: 13; v_gene: TRBV7-2; d_gene: -; j_gene: TRBJ2-5; CDR3aa: CASSLVGGETQYF; CDR3nt: TGTGCCAGCAGCTTAGTTGGAGGAGAGACCCAGTACTTC
abundance: many; len: 14; v_gene: TRBV2; d_gene: -; j_gene: TRBJ2-5; CDR3aa: CASSEAGVGETQYF; CDR3nt: TGTGCCAGCAGTGAAGCGGGAGTCGGGGAGACCCAGTACTTC
abundance: -; len: 13; v_gene: TRBV2; d_gene: -; j_gene: TRBJ2-5; CDR3aa: CASRPGTPGDQYF; CDR3nt: TGTGCCAGCAGGCCCGGGACCCCCGGTGACCAGTACTTC
abundance: -; len: 18; v_gene: TRBV27; d_gene: -; j_gene: TRBJ2-3; CDR3aa: CASSLDNDRFGGTDTQYF; CDR3nt: TGTGCCAGCAGTTTAGATAACGACAGATTTGGTGGCACAGATACGCAGTATTTT
abundance: -; len: 16; v_gene: TRBV6-2/TRBV6-3; d_gene: TRBD2; j_gene: TRBJ2-1; CDR3aa: CASSAAGTSGHNEQFF; CDR3nt: TGTGCCAGCAGCGCGGCCGGGACTAGCGGACACAATGAGCAGTTCTTC
abundance: -; len: 14; v_gene: TRBV24-1; d_gene: -; j_gene: TRBJ2-1; CDR3aa: CATSGERPYNEQFF; CDR3nt: TGTGCCACCAGTGGGGAGCGACCCTACAATGAGCAGTTCTTC
abundance: few; len: 18; v_gene: TRBV4-2; d_gene: TRBD2; j_gene: TRBJ2-2; CDR3aa: CASSQGGTSGSFFGELFF; CDR3nt: TGTGCCAGCAGCCAAGGGGGGACTAGCGGGAGCTTTTTCGGGGAGCTGTTTTTT
abundance: -; len: 15; v_gene: TRBV11-2; d_gene: -; j_gene: TRBJ1-2; CDR3aa: CASSLRGRGQHGYTF; CDR3nt: TGTGCCAGCAGCTTAAGGGGCAGGGGTCAACATGGCTACACCTTC
abundance: few; len: 13; v_gene: TRBV29-1; d_gene: TRBD1; j_gene: TRBJ2-3; CDR3aa: CSVEVQGADTQYF; CDR3nt: TGCAGCGTTGAAGTCCAGGGGGCAGATACGCAGTATTTT
abundance: -; len: 13; v_gene: TRBV4-1; d_gene: -; j_gene: TRBJ2-7; CDR3aa: CASSQGLGYEQYF; CDR3nt: TGCGCCAGCAGCCAAGGTCTGGGGTACGAGCAGTACTTC
abundance: -; len: 14; v_gene: TRBV6-2/TRBV6-3; d_gene: -; j_gene: TRBJ2-7; CDR3aa: CASRTPTLSYEQYF; CDR3nt: TGTGCCAGCAGAACCCCAACACTGAGCTACGAGCAGTACTTC
abundance: -; len: 11; v_gene: TRBV15; d_gene: -; j_gene: TRBJ1-3; CDR3aa: CATSREAWVYF; CDR3nt: TGTGCCACCAGCAGAGAGGCGTGGGTGTATTTT
abundance: -; len: 12; v_gene: TRBV29-1; d_gene: -; j_gene: TRBJ1-1; CDR3aa: CSVAEGATEAFF; CDR3nt: TGCAGCGTTGCCGAGGGTGCCACTGAAGCTTTCTTT
abundance: few; len: 15; v_gene: TRBV6-2/TRBV6-3; d_gene: -; j_gene: TRBJ2-6; CDR3aa: CASIGTPPGANVLTF; CDR3nt: TGTGCCAGCATCGGGACCCCGCCTGGGGCCAACGTCCTGACTTTC
abundance: -; len: 15; v_gene: TRBV6-5; d_gene: -; j_gene: TRBJ2-5; CDR3aa: CASRSGAAHLETQYF; CDR3nt: TGTGCCAGCAGGAGTGGGGCGGCCCACCTGGAGACCCAGTACTTC
abundance: few; len: 18; v_gene: TRBV20-1; d_gene: TRBD1; j_gene: TRBJ2-6; CDR3aa: CSARSRDRSNSGANVLTF; CDR3nt: TGCAGTGCTAGATCAAGGGACAGGAGCAACTCTGGGGCCAACGTCCTGACTTTC
abundance: few; len: 15; v_gene: TRBV19; d_gene: TRBD2; j_gene: TRBJ2-1; CDR3aa: CASSRLAGDHNEQFF; CDR3nt: TGTGCCAGTAGTAGACTAGCGGGAGATCACAATGAGCAGTTCTTC
abundance: -; len: 13; v_gene: TRBV5-1; d_gene: -; j_gene: TRBJ2-7; CDR3aa: CASGLGLSYEQYF; CDR3nt: TGCGCCAGCGGATTAGGACTATCCTACGAGCAGTACTTC
abundance: many; len: 15; v_gene: TRBV6-2/TRBV6-3; d_gene: TRBD2; j_gene: TRBJ2-7; CDR3aa: CASSNHRLARNEQYF; CDR3nt: TGTGCCAGCAGTAACCATAGACTAGCTCGCAACGAGCAGTACTTC
abundance: few; len: 18; v_gene: TRBV3-1; d_gene: -; j_gene: TRBJ1-3; CDR3aa: CASSQDPPLGTSGNTIYF; CDR3nt: TGTGCCAGCAGCCAAGACCCCCCATTGGGCACCTCTGGAAACACCATATATTTT
abundance: many; len: 12; v_gene: TRBV10-3; d_gene: TRBD2; j_gene: TRBJ2-1; CDR3aa: CAIREREAKPFF; CDR3nt: TGTGCCATCAGGGAACGGGAGGCGAAACCGTTCTTC